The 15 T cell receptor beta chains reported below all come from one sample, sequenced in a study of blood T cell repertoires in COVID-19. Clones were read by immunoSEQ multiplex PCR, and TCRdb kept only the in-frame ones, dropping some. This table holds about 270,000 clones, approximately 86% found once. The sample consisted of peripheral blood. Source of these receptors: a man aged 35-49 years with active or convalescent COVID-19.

The CDR3 DNA is TGCGCCAGCAGCATTAGCGGGGCGAGCTCCTACAATGAGCAGTTCTTC. Its translation is CASSISGASSYNEQFF. V and J are TRBV5-1 and TRBJ2-1; 8 bases align to TRBD2. This CDR3 is built from 16 residues. Germline CDR1 SGHRS, CDR2 YFSETQ. After removal of 4 bases from V and 0 bases from J, the junction contained 6 bases not matched to a gene.

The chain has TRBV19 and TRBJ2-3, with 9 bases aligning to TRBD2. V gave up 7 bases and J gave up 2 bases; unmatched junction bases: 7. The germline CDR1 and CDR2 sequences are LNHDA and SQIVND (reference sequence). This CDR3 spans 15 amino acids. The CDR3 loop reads CASTETSGSTDTQYF. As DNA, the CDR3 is TGTGCCAGTACCGAGACTAGCGGCTCCACAGATACGCAGTATTTT.

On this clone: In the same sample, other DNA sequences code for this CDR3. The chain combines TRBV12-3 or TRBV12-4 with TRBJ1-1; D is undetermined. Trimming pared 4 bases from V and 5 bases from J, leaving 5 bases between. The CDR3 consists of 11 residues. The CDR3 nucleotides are TGTGCCAGCAGTTACGGGACTGAAGCTTTCTTT. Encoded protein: CASSYGTEAFF.

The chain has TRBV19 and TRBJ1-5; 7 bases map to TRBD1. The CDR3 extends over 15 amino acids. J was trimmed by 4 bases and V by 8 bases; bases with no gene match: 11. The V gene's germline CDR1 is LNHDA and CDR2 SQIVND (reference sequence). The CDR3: CASGTSRDRNQPQHF. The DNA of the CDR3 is TGTGCCAGTGGAACAAGCCGGGACAGAAATCAGCCCCAGCATTTT.

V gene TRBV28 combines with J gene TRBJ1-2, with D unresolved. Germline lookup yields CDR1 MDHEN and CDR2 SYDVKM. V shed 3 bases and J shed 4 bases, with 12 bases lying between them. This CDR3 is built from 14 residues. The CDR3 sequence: CASSFTEAPYGYTF. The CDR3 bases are TGTGCCAGCAGTTTCACCGAGGCCCCCTATGGCTACACCTTC.

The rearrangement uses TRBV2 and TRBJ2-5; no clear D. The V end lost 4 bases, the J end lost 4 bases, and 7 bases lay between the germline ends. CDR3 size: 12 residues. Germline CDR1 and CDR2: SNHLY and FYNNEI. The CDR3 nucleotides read TGTGCCAGCAGTGGAAACGGAGAGACCCAGTACTTC. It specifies CASSGNGETQYF.

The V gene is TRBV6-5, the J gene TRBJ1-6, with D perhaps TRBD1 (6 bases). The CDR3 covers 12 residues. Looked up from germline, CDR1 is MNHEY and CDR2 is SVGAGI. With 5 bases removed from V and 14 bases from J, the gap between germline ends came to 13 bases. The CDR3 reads CASSTQTGTLHF. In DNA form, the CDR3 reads TGTGCCAGCAGTACGCAGACAGGCACCCTCCACTTT.

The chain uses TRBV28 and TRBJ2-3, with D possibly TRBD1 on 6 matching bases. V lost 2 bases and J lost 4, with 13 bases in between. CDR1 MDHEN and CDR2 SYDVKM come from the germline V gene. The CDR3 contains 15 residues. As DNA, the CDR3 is TGTGCCAGCAGTTTAACGGAGACAGGAGCAGATACGCAGTATTTT. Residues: CASSLTETGADTQYF. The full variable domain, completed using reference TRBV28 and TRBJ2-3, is DVKVTQSSRYLVKRTGEKVFLECVQDMDHENMFWYRQDPGLGLRLIYFSYDVKMKEKGDIPEGYSVSREKKERFSLILESASTNQTSMYLCASSLTETGADTQYFGPGTRLTVL.

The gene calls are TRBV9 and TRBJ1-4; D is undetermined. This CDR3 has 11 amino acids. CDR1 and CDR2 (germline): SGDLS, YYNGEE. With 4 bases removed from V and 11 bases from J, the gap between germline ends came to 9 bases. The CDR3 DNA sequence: TGTGCCAGCAGCAGCGGTGCGAAACTGTTTTTT. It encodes CASSSGAKLFF. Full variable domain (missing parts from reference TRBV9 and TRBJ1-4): DSGVTQTPKHLITATGQRVTLRCSPRSGDLSVYWYQQSLDQGLQFLIQYYNGEERAKGNILERFSAQQFPDLHSELNLSSLELGDSALYFCASSSGAKLFFGSGTQLSVL.

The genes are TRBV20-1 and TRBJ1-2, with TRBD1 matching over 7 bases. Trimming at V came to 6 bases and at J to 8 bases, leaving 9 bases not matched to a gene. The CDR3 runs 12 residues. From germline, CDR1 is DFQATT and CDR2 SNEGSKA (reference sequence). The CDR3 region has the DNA TGCAGTGCGAGTGCGACAGGGCGCGGCTACACCTTC. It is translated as CSASATGRGYTF.

CDR3 region: CASSLYGGDTEAFF. CDR3 nucleotides: TGTGCCAGCAGTTTATATGGGGGGGACACTGAAGCTTTCTTT. The chain combines TRBV28 with TRBJ1-1; D might be TRBD1 (5 bases). There are 14 residues in the CDR3. V was shortened by 1 base and J by 3 bases, with 9 bases between the two germline ends. Germline values: CDR1 MDHEN, CDR2 SYDVKM.

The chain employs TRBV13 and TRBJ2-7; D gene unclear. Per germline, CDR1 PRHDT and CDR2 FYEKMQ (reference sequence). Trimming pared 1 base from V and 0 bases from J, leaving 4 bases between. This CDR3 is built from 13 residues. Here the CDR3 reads CASSLDSSYEQYF. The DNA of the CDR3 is TGTGCCAGCAGCTTAGACAGCTCCTACGAGCAGTACTTC.

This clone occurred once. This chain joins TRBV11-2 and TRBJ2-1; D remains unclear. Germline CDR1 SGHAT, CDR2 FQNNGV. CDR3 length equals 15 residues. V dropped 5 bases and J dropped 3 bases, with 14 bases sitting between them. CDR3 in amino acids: CASSPDRGSYNEQFF. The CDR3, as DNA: TGTGCCAGCAGCCCCGACCGCGGCAGCTACAATGAGCAGTTCTTC.

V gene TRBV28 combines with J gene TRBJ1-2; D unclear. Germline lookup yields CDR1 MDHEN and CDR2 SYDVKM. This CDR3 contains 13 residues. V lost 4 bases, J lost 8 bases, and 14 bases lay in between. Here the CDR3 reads CASSSTGWSGYTF. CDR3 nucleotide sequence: TGTGCCAGCAGTTCGACGGGATGGAGCGGCTACACCTTC.

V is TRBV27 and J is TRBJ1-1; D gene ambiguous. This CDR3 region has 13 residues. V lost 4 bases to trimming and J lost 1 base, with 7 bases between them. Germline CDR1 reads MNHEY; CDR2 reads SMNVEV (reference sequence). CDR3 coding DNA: TGTGCCAGCAGTTATACTCGGAACACTGAAGCTTTCTTT. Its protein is CASSYTRNTEAFF.